Listed below are T cell receptor beta chains from one sample, sequenced in a study of T cell changes during pregnancy in multiple sclerosis. The repertoire was sequenced with immunoSEQ multiplex PCR; TCRdb's copy has only in-frame clones and lacks some. The table shows about 55,000 clones, with over 80% occurring only once. The sample consisted of CD4+ T cells from peripheral blood mononuclear cells, taken in the first trimester of pregnancy. These receptors came from a female donor with multiple sclerosis, enrolled in a pregnancy study. CDR3s include the opening cysteine and the closing phenylalanine or tryptophan. The order of the fields is CDR3 DNA, CDR3 protein, D gene, clone size, J gene, V gene. D genes are given only for firm matches. The size field is filled for only some rows; it gives once, few, many or a size class.

TGTGCCAGCAGTGTAGGGGCGAATTCACCCCTCCACTTT CASSVGANSPLHF NA NA TRBJ1-6 TRBV6-4
TGCGCCAGCAGCGCTGGGCTTTCTAACTATGGCTACACCTTC CASSAGLSNYGYTF NA NA TRBJ1-2 TRBV5-1
TGCGCCAGCAGCTTGGCGGCGGGGACGAACACCGGGGAGCTGTTTTTT CASSLAAGTNTGELFF NA NA TRBJ2-2 TRBV5-1
TGTGCCAGCAGCGCCACACCGGGACAGGGGCGCGAGACCCAGTACTTC CASSATPGQGRETQYF TRBD1 NA TRBJ2-5 TRBV9
TGTGCCAGTAGACCCGGGACAGGGTTCGGCAATCAGCCCCAGCATTTT CASRPGTGFGNQPQHF TRBD1 NA TRBJ1-5 TRBV19
TGCAGCGTGACAGGGAGCACAGATACGCAGTATTTT CSVTGSTDTQYF TRBD1 NA TRBJ2-3 TRBV29-1
TGTGCCAGCAGCCCTACGCTGGGGGGAAGCACTGAAGCTTTCTTT CASSPTLGGSTEAFF NA NA TRBJ1-1 TRBV7-3
TGTGCCAGCAGCAGGGGGCATCGCACAGATACGCAGTATTTT CASSRGHRTDTQYF TRBD1 medium-sized TRBJ2-3 TRBV25-1
TGTGCCAGCAGCTTAACGGGGGGGTACTACGAGCAGTACTTC CASSLTGGYYEQYF TRBD2 NA TRBJ2-7 TRBV5-4
TGTGCCAGCAGCCTAGACAGGGCGCGGCAGCCCCAGCATTTT CASSLDRARQPQHF TRBD1 NA TRBJ1-5 TRBV7-8
TGTGCCAGCAGTTCTCGGACAGGGGGAGGCACAGATACGCAGTATTTT CASSSRTGGGTDTQYF TRBD1 NA TRBJ2-3 TRBV28
TGCAGCGCTGGAGGGCAACTTAACACTGAAGCTTTCTTT CSAGGQLNTEAFF NA NA TRBJ1-1 TRBV29-1
TGTGCCAGTACCCAATATGGGGGAGGTAGCGGGGTCAGCACAGATACGCAGTATTTT CASTQYGGGSGVSTDTQYF TRBD2 NA TRBJ2-3 TRBV19
TGTGCCAGCAGTTATCGAGGGGGTTTAGAGGAGACCCAGTACTTC CASSYRGGLEETQYF NA NA TRBJ2-5 TRBV6-6